This TCR beta chain stems from a study of cytomegalovirus exposure and HLA in healthy donors. Whole-study findings and limits: According to a later analysis, donors in an Asian-associated ancestry cluster reportedly had fewer N-insertions than the approximately 620-donor mean. Altogether, some 170 TCR beta chains were recorded as cytomegalovirus-associated. Later examination showed HLA-associated TCR beta chains had greater clonal expansion than equally common others.

Germline lookup yields CDR1 SGDLS and CDR2 YYNGEE. The CDR3 is made up of 13 amino acids. With 3 bases removed from V and 5 bases from J, the gap between germline ends came to 11 bases. Vbeta (60) and Jbeta (13) primers were used in the PCR. The method was immunoSEQ multiplex PCR; TCRdb's version includes in-frame clones alone and lacks a portion of them. The sample carries about 77,000 clones, about 73% recorded once. On this clone: What it binds is not known.

Material: PBMCs. This chain connects TRBV9 to TRBJ1-1; D perhaps matches TRBD1 (5 bases). The clonotype originates from a man aged 40-49 years in good health and CMV-seronegative. Here the CDR3 reads CASSASAGTEAFF. CDR3 coding DNA: TGTGCCAGCAGCGCCAGCGCAGGGACTGAAGCTTTCTTT.